The 25 T cell receptor beta chains reported below all come from one sample, sequenced in a study of T cells in women clearing cervical HPV infection. The method was immunoSEQ multiplex PCR; TCRdb's version includes in-frame clones alone and lacks a portion of them. The specimen's table records around 24,000 clones. The sample consisted of blood buffy coat. These receptors were taken from a woman aged 18-70 years with a cervical HPV16 infection that either progressed to CIN3+ or cleared (not recorded which).

Notes on this clone: Read coverage stops 3 residues before the CDR3 terminus; the germline J gene supplies the remainder. This chain uses TRBV19 with TRBJ1-1; weak D call: TRBD1 (5 bases). Per germline, CDR1 LNHDA and CDR2 SQIVND (reference sequence). CDR3 length equals 15 residues. CDR3 bases read: TGTGCCAGTAGTTCGCAGGGTCCAACCAAAAACATT. The encoded protein is CASSSQGPTKNI. The CDR3 in full is CASSSQGPTKNIAFF.

In the case of this clone: The CDR3 extends 3 residues past the end of the read, so its final part is completed from the germline J gene. This rearrangement joins TRBV7-9 to TRBJ2-7; D perhaps matches TRBD1 (5 bases). The CDR3 contains 15 residues. Trimming pared 7 bases from V and 2 bases from J, leaving 18 bases between. CDR1 is SEHNR and CDR2 is FQNEAQ in the germline V gene (reference sequence). The CDR3 region is CASTRTDLRAYEQYF. The sequenced CDR3 bases are TGTGCCAGCACCCGGACGGACCTCAGGGCCTACGAG.

Concerning this clone: The sequenced fragment ends 3 residues before the CDR3 boundary, so the rest is inferred from the germline J gene. The genes are TRBV6-2 or TRBV6-3 and TRBJ2-5; D perhaps matches TRBD1 (6 bases). V gave up 1 base and J gave up 5 bases, with 14 bases separating them. Germline assignment: CDR1 MNHEY and CDR2 SVGEGT. The CDR3 runs to 15 residues. The covered CDR3 bases are TGTGCCAGCAGTTACTTCGGAGAAAGGGGGGAGACC. Protein product: CASSYFGERGET. The whole CDR3 sequence reads CASSYFGERGETQYF.

As to this clone: The read stops 3 residues short of the end of the CDR3; the missing end is completed from the germline J gene. This chain joins TRBV5-4 and TRBJ2-1; possible D gene TRBD1, 7 bases. Germline CDR1 is SGHNT and CDR2 is YYREEE (reference sequence). CDR3 length equals 16 residues. The V end was cut by 1 base, the J end by 4 bases, with 15 bases between. CDR3 loop: CASSLILQGTYNEQFF. CDR3 DNA, as far as it was read: TGTGCCAGCAGCTTGATCTTACAGGGGACTTACAATGAG.

The CDR3 loop is CASSYLLGGDDDYTF. The covered CDR3 bases are TGTGCCAGCAGTTACTTGCTAGGGGGGGATGATGAC. The rearrangement joins TRBV6-2 or TRBV6-3 to TRBJ1-2; D perhaps matches TRBD1 (6 bases). The read is 3 residues too short to cover the CDR3 end, so that end is filled in from the germline J gene. This CDR3 spans 15 amino acids. Per the germline V gene, CDR1 is MNHEY and CDR2 is SVGEGT.

The CDR3 bases that were read are TGTGCCAGTAGTATAGGTGGGACAGGGGATTATAGCAATCAGCCC. This translates into CASSIGGTGDYSNQP. In full, the CDR3 reads CASSIGGTGDYSNQPQHF. This chain connects TRBV19 to TRBJ1-5; TRBD1 matches 10 bases. The read ends 3 residues before the CDR3 terminus; that terminus is restored from the germline J gene. V dropped 1 base and J dropped 0; count of bases not matched to a gene: 6. The CDR3 extends over 18 amino acids. CDR1 is LNHDA and CDR2 is SQIVND in the germline V gene (reference sequence).

For this clone: The read terminates 3 residues before the CDR3 end, so the remaining end is supplied by the germline J gene. The chain uses TRBV2 and TRBJ2-3; the match to TRBD2 covers 7 bases. V shed 8 bases and J 2 bases; nucleotides not matched to a gene: 7. The germline CDR1 and CDR2 sequences are SNHLY and FYNNEI. The CDR3 is made up of 14 amino acids. Incomplete CDR3 DNA: TGTGCCAGCGAGGTTAGCGGGTCCACAGATACG. This gives the protein CASEVSGSTDT. The full CDR3 sequence reads CASEVSGSTDTQYF.

Of note for this clone: From the germline J gene comes the end of the CDR3, since the read stops 3 residues before it. This chain joins TRBV7-8 and TRBJ2-7; weak D call: TRBD1 (6 bases). Germline CDR1 and CDR2: SGHVS and FQNEAQ. V lost 1 base, J lost 2 bases, and 12 bases lay in between. The CDR3 loop spans 15 amino acids. The CDR3 reads CASSLVADSPYEQYF. The sequenced CDR3 bases are TGTGCCAGCAGCTTAGTTGCGGACAGTCCCTACGAG.

A word on this clone: The read terminates 3 residues before the CDR3 end, so the remaining end is supplied by the germline J gene. The chain has TRBV6-1 and TRBJ2-7; D may be TRBD2 (6 bases). The CDR3 spans 13 residues. Germline-derived CDR1 and CDR2 are MNHNS and SASEGT. The V end lost 4 bases, the J end lost 3 bases, and 10 bases lay between the germline ends. CDR3 region: CASSGVSGYEQYF. CDR3 DNA, as far as it was read: TGTGCCAGCAGTGGGGTTAGCGGCTACGAG.

As to this clone: The read gets to within 3 residues of the CDR3 end, and the germline J gene fills in the rest. V is TRBV12-5 and J is TRBJ1-6; D uncertain. CDR3 length: 15 residues. Trimming took 3 bases from V and 6 from J, leaving 12 bases between them. Germline assignment: CDR1 LGHNT and CDR2 FRNRAP. This CDR3 is CASGFEGLGNSPLHF. The CDR3 DNA, read in part, is TGTGCTAGTGGTTTTGAGGGTCTCGGTAATTCACCC.

Regarding this clone: The read terminates 3 residues before the CDR3 end, so the remaining end is supplied by the germline J gene. V usage is TRBV5-1 and J usage is TRBJ2-7; D is perhaps TRBD2 (6 bases). V was cut by 1 base and J by 2 bases, with 16 bases left in between. In germline, CDR1 is SGHRS, CDR2 YFSETQ. The CDR3 has 16 residues. CDR3 DNA (partial): TGCGCCAGCAGCTTGACTCTCTTTCCGGGGGCCTACGAG. Its protein is CASSLTLFPGAYE. The full CDR3 reads CASSLTLFPGAYEQYF.

Note on this clone: The read stops 3 residues short of the end of the CDR3; the missing end is completed from the germline J gene. The rearrangement links TRBV20-1 to TRBJ2-7; 8 positions agree with TRBD1. With 0 bases clipped from V and 2 bases from J, the junction kept 6 bases outside the gene matches. Germline V gene sequence: CDR1 DFQATT, CDR2 SNEGSKA (reference sequence). The CDR3 runs 15 residues. CDR3 sequence reads: CSARDNGDRPYEQYF. Partial CDR3 DNA: TGCAGTGCTAGAGATAATGGGGACAGGCCCTACGAG.

Notes on this clone: With the read ending 3 residues before the CDR3 end, the germline J gene is used to fill in that end. The chain recombines TRBV14 with TRBJ1-1, with 7 bases fitting TRBD1. The CDR3 runs to 15 residues. Germline CDR1 reads SGHDN; CDR2 reads FVKESK. Here the CDR3 reads CASSQGATGWREAFF. Incomplete CDR3 DNA: TGTGCCAGCAGCCAAGGGGCGACAGGGTGGCGAGAG.

The CDR3 sequence is CASSPRVGETQYF. CDR3 DNA (partial): TGTGCCAGCTCACCGCGGGTTGGGGAGACC. V gene TRBV18 combines with J gene TRBJ2-5; D may be TRBD2 (5 bases). The CDR3 goes on 3 residues after the read ends, and that part is filled in from the germline J gene. CDR1 and CDR2 (germline): KGHSH, LQKENI. This CDR3 region has 13 residues. V shed 3 bases and J shed 5 bases, with 10 bases lying between them.

For this clone: The read ends 3 residues before the CDR3 terminus; that terminus is restored from the germline J gene. This rearrangement joins TRBV5-1 to TRBJ2-7; the D gene is possibly TRBD2 (6 bases). V lost 1 base to trimming and J lost 3 bases, with 11 bases between them. The CDR3 has 14 amino acids. Germline CDR1 is SGHRS and CDR2 is YFSETQ. Partial CDR3 DNA: TGCGCCAGCAGCTTGACTAGCCCCAACTACGAG. Its translation is CASSLTSPNYE. The entire CDR3 protein is CASSLTSPNYEQYF.

As for this clone: Read data end 3 residues before the CDR3 end; the end is taken from the germline J gene. This sequence joins TRBV7-9 and TRBJ2-5; possible D gene TRBD2, 6 bases. V was trimmed by 7 bases and J by 5 bases, leaving 11 bases between them. The V gene's germline CDR1 is SEHNR and CDR2 FQNEAQ (reference sequence). This CDR3 region has 12 residues. The CDR3 bases that were read are TGTGCCAGCAACGGGGGATGGGAGACC. The encoded protein is CASNGGWET. The entire CDR3 protein reads CASNGGWETQYF.

Remarks on this clone: Read coverage stops 3 residues before the CDR3 terminus; the germline J gene supplies the remainder. V and J are TRBV5-1 and TRBJ2-4; TRBD2 matches at 7 bases. CDR3 length: 15 residues. Germline-derived CDR1 and CDR2 are SGHRS and YFSETQ. The CDR3 loop reads CASSLAGTTQETQYF. The CDR3 bases that were read are TGCGCCAGCAGCTTGGCCGGGACTACACAAGAGACT.

As regards this clone: The read comes to an end 3 residues before the CDR3 does, leaving the germline J gene to fill in the end. The V call is TRBV5-6, the J call TRBJ2-3; D might be TRBD1 (6 bases). Germline lookup yields CDR1 SGHDT and CDR2 YYEEEE. V lost 0 bases and J 4 bases, leaving 9 bases between the germline ends. This CDR3 is 14 amino acids long. CDR3 bases read: TGTGCCAGCAGCTTGGTTGGGGGCGCAGATACG. This sequence encodes CASSLVGGADT. The whole CDR3 reads CASSLVGGADTQYF.

Concerning this clone itself: The missing CDR3 end, 3 residues past where the read stops, is filled in from the germline J gene. V and J are TRBV7-9 and TRBJ1-2, with 8 positions matching TRBD1. The germline gives CDR1 SEHNR, CDR2 FQNEAQ (reference sequence). The CDR3 has 13 residues. CDR3 DNA (partial): TGTGCCAGCAGCACATCGGACAGGGACGAC. Translation: CASSTSDRDD. The CDR3 in full is CASSTSDRDDYTF. The complete variable domain, with remaining parts taken from reference TRBV7-9 and TRBJ1-2, reads DTGVSQNPRHKITKRGQNVTFRCDPISEHNRLYWYRQTLGQGPEFLTYFQNEAQLEKSRLLSDRFSAERPKGSFSTLEIQRTEQGDSAMYLCASSTSDRDDYTFGSGTRLTVV.

About this clone itself: The CDR3 goes on 3 residues after the read ends, and that part is filled in from the germline J gene. The chain couples TRBV2 to TRBJ2-5; D is perhaps TRBD1 (5 bases). The CDR3 covers 13 residues. The V end lost 4 bases, the J end lost 5 bases, and 11 bases lay between the germline ends. Per germline, CDR1 SNHLY and CDR2 FYNNEI. The CDR3 here is CASSAQGGETQYF. The DNA read from the CDR3 is TGTGCCAGCAGTGCGCAGGGTGGGGAGACC.

Points on this clone: The read comes to an end 3 residues before the CDR3 does, leaving the germline J gene to fill in the end. The chain recombines TRBV7-9 with TRBJ1-1; D is unresolved. V was cut by 7 bases and J by 0 bases, with 15 bases left in between. This CDR3 has 15 residues. Germline V gene lookup returns CDR1 SEHNR and CDR2 FQNEAQ (reference sequence). Here the CDR3 reads CASTPDLGMNTEAFF. The covered CDR3 bases are TGTGCCAGCACCCCCGACCTGGGCATGAACACTGAA.

A word on this clone: The read ends 3 residues before the CDR3 terminus; that terminus is restored from the germline J gene. The genes are TRBV2 and TRBJ2-7; a possible D gene is TRBD1 (5 bases). Trimming removed 2 bases at V and 3 bases at J, with 11 bases between. This CDR3 spans 14 amino acids. Per the germline V gene, CDR1 is SNHLY and CDR2 is FYNNEI. Incomplete CDR3 DNA: TGTGCCAGCAGTGAAAGGGGTTCCGGCTACGAG. This gives the protein CASSERGSGYE. The CDR3 as a whole reads CASSERGSGYEQYF.

CDR3 sequence reads: CASSLTAASTDTQYF. Partial CDR3 DNA: TGCGCCAGCAGTCTGACTGCCGCCAGCACAGATACG. This sequence joins TRBV23-1 and TRBJ2-3; D is undetermined. Read coverage stops 3 residues before the CDR3 terminus; the germline J gene supplies the remainder. TRBV23-1 counts as an open reading frame of uncertain function. The V end was cut by 4 bases, the J end by 0 bases, with 11 bases between. The CDR3 covers 15 residues.

Note on this clone: The CDR3 end falls 3 residues outside the read, so it is completed with the germline J gene. J is TRBJ2-2 and V is TRBV5-1; 8 nucleotides agree with TRBD2. Germline V lookup: CDR1 SGHRS, CDR2 YFSETQ. CDR3 length equals 14 residues. Trimming took 0 bases from V and 6 from J; bases not matched to a gene: 1. The CDR3: CASSLAGGAGELFF. CDR3 DNA, as far as it was read: TGCGCCAGCAGCTTGGCCGGGGGGGCCGGGGAG.

Note on this clone: The CDR3 is cut off 3 residues early in the read; its end comes from the germline J gene. The V and J genes are TRBV29-1 and TRBJ1-2; the D gene is possibly TRBD1 (5 bases). V lost 3 bases, J lost 7 bases, and 12 bases lay in between. The germline CDR1 and CDR2 sequences are SQVTM and ANQGSEA. There are 12 residues in the CDR3. CDR3 amino acids: CSVESGGGGYTF. Incomplete CDR3 DNA: TGCAGCGTTGAGTCGGGGGGGGGTGGC.